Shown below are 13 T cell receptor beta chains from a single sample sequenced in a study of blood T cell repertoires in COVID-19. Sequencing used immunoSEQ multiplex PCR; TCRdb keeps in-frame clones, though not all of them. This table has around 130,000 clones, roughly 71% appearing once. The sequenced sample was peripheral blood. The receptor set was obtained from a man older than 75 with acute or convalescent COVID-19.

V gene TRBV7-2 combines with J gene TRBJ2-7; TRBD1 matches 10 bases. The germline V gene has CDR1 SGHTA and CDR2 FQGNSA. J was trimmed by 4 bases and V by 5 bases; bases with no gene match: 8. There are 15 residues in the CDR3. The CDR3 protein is CASSITGTGVYEQYF. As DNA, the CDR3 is TGTGCCAGCAGCATTACCGGGACAGGGGTTTACGAGCAGTACTTC.

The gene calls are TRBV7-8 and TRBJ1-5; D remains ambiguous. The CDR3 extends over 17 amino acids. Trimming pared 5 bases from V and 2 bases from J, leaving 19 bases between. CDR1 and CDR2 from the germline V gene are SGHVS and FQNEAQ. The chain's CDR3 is CASSPGAYVGGNQPQHF. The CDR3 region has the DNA TGTGCCAGCAGCCCGGGAGCCTACGTGGGAGGCAATCAGCCCCAGCATTTT.

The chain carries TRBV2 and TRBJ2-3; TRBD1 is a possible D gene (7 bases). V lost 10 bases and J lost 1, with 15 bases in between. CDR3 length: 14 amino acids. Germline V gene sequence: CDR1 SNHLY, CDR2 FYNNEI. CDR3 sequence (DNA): TGTGCCATCTCGGGGGACAGACGCACAGATACGCAGTATTTT. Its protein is CAISGDRRTDTQYF. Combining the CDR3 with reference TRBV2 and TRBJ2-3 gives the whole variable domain EPEVTQTPSHQVTQMGQEVILRCVPISNHLYFYWYRQILGQKVEFLVSFYNNEISEKSEIFDDQFSVERPDGSNFTLKIRSTKLEDSAMYFCAISGDRRTDTQYFGPGTRLTVL.

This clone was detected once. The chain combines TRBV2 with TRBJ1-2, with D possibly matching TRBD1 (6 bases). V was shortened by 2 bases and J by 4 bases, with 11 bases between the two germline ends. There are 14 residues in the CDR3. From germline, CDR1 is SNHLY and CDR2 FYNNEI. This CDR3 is CASSEQGPVYGYTF. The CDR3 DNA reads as TGTGCCAGCAGTGAACAGGGGCCTGTCTATGGCTACACCTTC.

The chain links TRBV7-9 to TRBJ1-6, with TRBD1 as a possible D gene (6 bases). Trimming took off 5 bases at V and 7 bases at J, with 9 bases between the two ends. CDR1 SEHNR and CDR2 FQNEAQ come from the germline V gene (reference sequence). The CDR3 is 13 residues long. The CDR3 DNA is TGTGCCAGCAGCGAACAGGGAAATTCACCCCTCCACTTT. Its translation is CASSEQGNSPLHF.

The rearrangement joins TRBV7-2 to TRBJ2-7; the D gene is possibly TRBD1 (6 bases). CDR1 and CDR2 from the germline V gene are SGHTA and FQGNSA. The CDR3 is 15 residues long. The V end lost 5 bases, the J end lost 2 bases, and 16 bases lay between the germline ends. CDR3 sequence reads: CASSVDRALTYEQYF. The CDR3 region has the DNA TGTGCCAGCAGCGTGGACAGAGCTCTTACCTACGAGCAGTACTTC.

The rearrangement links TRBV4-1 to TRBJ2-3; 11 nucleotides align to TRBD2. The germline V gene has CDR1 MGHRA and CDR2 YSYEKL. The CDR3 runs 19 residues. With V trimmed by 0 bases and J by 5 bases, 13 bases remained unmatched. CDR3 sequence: CASSQDLSGGAPWKDTQYF. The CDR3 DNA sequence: TGCGCCAGCAGCCAAGATCTTAGCGGGGGGGCCCCCTGGAAAGATACGCAGTATTTT.

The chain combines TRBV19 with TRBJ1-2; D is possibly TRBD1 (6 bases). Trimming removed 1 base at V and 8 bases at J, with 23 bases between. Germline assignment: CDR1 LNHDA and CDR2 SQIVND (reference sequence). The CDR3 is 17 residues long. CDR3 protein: CASSIVQALGRGYGYTF. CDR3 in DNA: TGTGCCAGTAGTATAGTCCAGGCCCTCGGCAGGGGATACGGCTACACCTTC.

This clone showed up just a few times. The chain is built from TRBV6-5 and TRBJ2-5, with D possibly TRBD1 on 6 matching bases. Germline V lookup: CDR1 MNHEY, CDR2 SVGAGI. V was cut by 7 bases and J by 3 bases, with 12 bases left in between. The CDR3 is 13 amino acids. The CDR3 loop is CASTLDRKETQYF. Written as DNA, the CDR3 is TGTGCCAGCACCCTTGACAGGAAAGAGACCCAGTACTTC.

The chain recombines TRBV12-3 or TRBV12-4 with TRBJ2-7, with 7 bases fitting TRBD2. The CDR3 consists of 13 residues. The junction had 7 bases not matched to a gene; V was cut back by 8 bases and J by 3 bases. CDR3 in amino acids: CASGRSGDYEQYF. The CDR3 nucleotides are TGTGCCAGCGGTAGAAGCGGGGACTACGAGCAGTACTTC.

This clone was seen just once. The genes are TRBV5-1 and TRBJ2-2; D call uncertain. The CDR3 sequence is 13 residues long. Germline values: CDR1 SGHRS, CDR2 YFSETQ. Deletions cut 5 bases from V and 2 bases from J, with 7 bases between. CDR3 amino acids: CASRGENTGELFF. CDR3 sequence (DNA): TGCGCCAGCAGGGGCGAAAACACCGGGGAGCTGTTTTTT.

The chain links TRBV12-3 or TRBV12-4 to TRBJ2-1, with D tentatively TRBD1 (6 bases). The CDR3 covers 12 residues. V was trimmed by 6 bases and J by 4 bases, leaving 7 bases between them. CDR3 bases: TGTGCCAGCAGCGGACAGTACAATGAGCAGTTCTTC. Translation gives CASSGQYNEQFF.

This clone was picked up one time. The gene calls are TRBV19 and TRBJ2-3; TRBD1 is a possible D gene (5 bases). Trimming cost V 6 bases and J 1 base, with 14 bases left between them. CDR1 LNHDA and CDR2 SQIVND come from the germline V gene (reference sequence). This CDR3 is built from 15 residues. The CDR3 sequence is CASSQGSVGTDTQYF. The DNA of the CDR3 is TGTGCCAGTAGCCAGGGTTCCGTCGGCACAGATACGCAGTATTTT.